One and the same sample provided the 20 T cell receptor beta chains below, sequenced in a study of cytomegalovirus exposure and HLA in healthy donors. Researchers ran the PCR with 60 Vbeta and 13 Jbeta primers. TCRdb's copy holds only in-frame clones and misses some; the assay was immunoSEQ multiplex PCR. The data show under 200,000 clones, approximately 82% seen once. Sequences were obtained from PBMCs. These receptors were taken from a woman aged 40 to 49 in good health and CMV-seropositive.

CDR3 amino acids: CASSLIVSNEQFF. The CDR3, as DNA: TGTGCCAGCAGCTTGATTGTTAGCAATGAGCAGTTCTTC. The chain couples TRBV7-2 to TRBJ2-1, with no clear D. Germline CDR1 SGHTA, CDR2 FQGNSA. This CDR3 is 13 amino acids long. V dropped 3 bases and J dropped 6 bases, with 9 bases sitting between them.

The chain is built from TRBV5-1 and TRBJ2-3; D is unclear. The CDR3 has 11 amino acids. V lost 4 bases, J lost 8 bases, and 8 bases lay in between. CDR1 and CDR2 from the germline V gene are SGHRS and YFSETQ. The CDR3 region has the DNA TGCGCCAGCAGCCTCGGTGGTACGCAGTATTTT. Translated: CASSLGGTQYF.

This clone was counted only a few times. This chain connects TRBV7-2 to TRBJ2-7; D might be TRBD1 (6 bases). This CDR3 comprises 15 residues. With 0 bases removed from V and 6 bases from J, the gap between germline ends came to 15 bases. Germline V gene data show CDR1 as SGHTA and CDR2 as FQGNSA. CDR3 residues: CASSLANLQGLEQYF. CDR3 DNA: TGTGCCAGCAGCTTAGCTAACTTACAGGGTCTCGAGCAGTACTTC.

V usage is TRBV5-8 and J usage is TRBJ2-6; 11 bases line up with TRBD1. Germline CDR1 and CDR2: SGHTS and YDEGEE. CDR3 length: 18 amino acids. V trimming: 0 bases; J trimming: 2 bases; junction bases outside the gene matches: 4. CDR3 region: CASSLVRGQGAGANVLTF. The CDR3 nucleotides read TGTGCCAGCAGCTTGGTCCGGGGACAGGGGGCTGGGGCCAACGTCCTGACTTTC.

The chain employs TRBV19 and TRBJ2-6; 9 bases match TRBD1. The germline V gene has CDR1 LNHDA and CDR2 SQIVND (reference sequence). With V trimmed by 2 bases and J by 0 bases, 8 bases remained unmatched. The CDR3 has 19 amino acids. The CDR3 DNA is TGTGCCAGTAGTATATTCCGGACAGGGGTTAGCTCTGGGGCCAACGTCCTGACTTTC. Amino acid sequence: CASSIFRTGVSSGANVLTF.

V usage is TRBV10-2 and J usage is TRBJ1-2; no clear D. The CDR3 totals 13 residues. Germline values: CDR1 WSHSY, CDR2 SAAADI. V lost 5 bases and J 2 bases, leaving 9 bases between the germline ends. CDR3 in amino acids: CASSTGSNYGYTF. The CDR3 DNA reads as TGCGCCAGCAGTACGGGATCCAACTATGGCTACACCTTC.

CDR3 sequence: CASSPAAGTEAFF. The CDR3 nucleotides read TGTGCCAGCTCACCGGCTGCCGGGACTGAAGCTTTCTTT. The chain carries TRBV18 and TRBJ1-1; D unresolved. The germline gives CDR1 KGHSH, CDR2 LQKENI. The V gene lost 3 bases and the J gene lost 5 bases, with 10 bases spanning the gap. The CDR3 loop spans 13 amino acids.

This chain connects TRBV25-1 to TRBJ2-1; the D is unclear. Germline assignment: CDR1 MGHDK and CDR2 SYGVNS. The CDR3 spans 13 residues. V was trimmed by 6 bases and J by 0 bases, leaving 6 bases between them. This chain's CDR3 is CASRSSSYNEQFF. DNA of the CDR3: TGTGCCAGCAGGAGTAGCTCCTACAATGAGCAGTTCTTC.

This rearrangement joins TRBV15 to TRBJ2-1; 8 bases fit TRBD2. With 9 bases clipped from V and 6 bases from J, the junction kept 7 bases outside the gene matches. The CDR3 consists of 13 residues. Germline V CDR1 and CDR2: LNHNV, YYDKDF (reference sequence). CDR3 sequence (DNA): TGTGCCACACGATCCGGGAGGGCCAATGAGCAGTTCTTC. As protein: CATRSGRANEQFF.

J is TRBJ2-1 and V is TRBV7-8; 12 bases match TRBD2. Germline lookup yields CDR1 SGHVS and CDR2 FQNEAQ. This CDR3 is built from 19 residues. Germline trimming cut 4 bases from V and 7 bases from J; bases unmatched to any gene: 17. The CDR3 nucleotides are TGTGCCAGCAGCTCCCACCCGACTAGCGGGAGAGGGATGAGTAATGAGCAGTTCTTC. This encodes CASSSHPTSGRGMSNEQFF.

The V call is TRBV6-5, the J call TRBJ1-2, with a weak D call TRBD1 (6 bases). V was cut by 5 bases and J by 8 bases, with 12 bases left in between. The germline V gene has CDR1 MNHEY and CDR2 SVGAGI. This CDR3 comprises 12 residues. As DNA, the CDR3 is TGTGCCAGCAGTCGGGGGGCCGGGGGCTACACCTTC. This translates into CASSRGAGGYTF.

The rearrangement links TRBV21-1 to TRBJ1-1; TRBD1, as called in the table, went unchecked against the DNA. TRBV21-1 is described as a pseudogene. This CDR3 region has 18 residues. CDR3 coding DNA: TGTGCCAGCAACCGAGGGGGACAGGGTTCTGAGTTTGGCGCTGAAGCTTTCTTT. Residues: CASNRGGQGSEFGAEAFF.

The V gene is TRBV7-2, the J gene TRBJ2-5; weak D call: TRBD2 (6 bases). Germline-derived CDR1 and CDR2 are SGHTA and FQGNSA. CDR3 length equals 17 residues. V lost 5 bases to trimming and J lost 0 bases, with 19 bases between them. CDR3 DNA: TGTGCCAGCAGCCTACACGGGCGGGGAATGAACCAAGAGACCCAGTACTTC. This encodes CASSLHGRGMNQETQYF.

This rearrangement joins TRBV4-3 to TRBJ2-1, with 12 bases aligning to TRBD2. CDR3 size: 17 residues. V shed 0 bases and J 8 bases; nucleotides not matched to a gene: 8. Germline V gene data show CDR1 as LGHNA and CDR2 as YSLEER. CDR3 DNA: TGCGCCAGCAGCCAAGAAAGTGGGAGACTAGCGGGAGATGAGCAGTTCTTC. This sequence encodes CASSQESGRLAGDEQFF.

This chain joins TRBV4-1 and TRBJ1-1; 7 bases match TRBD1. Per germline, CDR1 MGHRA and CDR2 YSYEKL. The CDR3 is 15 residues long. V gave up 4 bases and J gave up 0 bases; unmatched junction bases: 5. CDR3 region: CASSPTGQMNTEAFF. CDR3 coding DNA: TGCGCCAGCAGCCCTACGGGACAGATGAACACTGAAGCTTTCTTT.

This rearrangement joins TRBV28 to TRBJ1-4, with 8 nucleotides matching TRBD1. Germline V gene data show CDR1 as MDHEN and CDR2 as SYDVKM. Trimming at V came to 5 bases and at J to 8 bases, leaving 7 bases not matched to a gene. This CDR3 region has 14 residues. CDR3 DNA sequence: TGTGCCAGCAGTCCGACAGGGGTCGAGGAAAAACTGTTTTTT. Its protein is CASSPTGVEEKLFF.

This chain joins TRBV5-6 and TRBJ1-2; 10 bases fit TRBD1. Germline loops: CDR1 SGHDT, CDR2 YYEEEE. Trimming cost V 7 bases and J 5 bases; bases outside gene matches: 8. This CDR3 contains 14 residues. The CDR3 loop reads CASSRTGGIYGYTF. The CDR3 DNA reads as TGTGCCAGCTCTAGGACAGGGGGGATTTATGGCTACACCTTC. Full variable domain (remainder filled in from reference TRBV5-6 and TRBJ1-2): DAGVTQSPTHLIKTRGQQVTLRCSPKSGHDTVSWYQQALGQGPQFIFQYYEEEERQRGNFPDRFSGHQFPNYSSELNVNALLLGDSALYLCASSRTGGIYGYTFGSGTRLTVV.

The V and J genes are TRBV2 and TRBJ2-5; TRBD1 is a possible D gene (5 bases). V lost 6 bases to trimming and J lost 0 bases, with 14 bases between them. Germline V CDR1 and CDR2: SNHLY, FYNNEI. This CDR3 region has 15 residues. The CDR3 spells CASRRSDRYQETQYF. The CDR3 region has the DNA TGTGCCAGCAGGAGAAGCGACAGATACCAAGAGACCCAGTACTTC. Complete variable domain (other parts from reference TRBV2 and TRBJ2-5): EPEVTQTPSHQVTQMGQEVILRCVPISNHLYFYWYRQILGQKVEFLVSFYNNEISEKSEIFDDQFSVERPDGSNFTLKIRSTKLEDSAMYFCASRRSDRYQETQYFGPGTRLLVL.

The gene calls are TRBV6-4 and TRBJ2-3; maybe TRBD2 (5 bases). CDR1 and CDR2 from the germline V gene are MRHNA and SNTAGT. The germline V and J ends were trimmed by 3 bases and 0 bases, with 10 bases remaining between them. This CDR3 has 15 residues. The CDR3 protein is CASSERARSTDTQYF. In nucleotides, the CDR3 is TGTGCCAGCAGTGAGAGGGCGAGGAGCACAGATACGCAGTATTTT.

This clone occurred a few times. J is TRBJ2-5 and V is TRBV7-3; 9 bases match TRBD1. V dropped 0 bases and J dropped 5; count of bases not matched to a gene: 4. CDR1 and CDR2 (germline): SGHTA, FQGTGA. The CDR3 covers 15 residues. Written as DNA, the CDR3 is TGTGCCAGCAGCTTAACGGGGACAGGGCGTGAGACCCAGTACTTC. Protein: CASSLTGTGRETQYF.